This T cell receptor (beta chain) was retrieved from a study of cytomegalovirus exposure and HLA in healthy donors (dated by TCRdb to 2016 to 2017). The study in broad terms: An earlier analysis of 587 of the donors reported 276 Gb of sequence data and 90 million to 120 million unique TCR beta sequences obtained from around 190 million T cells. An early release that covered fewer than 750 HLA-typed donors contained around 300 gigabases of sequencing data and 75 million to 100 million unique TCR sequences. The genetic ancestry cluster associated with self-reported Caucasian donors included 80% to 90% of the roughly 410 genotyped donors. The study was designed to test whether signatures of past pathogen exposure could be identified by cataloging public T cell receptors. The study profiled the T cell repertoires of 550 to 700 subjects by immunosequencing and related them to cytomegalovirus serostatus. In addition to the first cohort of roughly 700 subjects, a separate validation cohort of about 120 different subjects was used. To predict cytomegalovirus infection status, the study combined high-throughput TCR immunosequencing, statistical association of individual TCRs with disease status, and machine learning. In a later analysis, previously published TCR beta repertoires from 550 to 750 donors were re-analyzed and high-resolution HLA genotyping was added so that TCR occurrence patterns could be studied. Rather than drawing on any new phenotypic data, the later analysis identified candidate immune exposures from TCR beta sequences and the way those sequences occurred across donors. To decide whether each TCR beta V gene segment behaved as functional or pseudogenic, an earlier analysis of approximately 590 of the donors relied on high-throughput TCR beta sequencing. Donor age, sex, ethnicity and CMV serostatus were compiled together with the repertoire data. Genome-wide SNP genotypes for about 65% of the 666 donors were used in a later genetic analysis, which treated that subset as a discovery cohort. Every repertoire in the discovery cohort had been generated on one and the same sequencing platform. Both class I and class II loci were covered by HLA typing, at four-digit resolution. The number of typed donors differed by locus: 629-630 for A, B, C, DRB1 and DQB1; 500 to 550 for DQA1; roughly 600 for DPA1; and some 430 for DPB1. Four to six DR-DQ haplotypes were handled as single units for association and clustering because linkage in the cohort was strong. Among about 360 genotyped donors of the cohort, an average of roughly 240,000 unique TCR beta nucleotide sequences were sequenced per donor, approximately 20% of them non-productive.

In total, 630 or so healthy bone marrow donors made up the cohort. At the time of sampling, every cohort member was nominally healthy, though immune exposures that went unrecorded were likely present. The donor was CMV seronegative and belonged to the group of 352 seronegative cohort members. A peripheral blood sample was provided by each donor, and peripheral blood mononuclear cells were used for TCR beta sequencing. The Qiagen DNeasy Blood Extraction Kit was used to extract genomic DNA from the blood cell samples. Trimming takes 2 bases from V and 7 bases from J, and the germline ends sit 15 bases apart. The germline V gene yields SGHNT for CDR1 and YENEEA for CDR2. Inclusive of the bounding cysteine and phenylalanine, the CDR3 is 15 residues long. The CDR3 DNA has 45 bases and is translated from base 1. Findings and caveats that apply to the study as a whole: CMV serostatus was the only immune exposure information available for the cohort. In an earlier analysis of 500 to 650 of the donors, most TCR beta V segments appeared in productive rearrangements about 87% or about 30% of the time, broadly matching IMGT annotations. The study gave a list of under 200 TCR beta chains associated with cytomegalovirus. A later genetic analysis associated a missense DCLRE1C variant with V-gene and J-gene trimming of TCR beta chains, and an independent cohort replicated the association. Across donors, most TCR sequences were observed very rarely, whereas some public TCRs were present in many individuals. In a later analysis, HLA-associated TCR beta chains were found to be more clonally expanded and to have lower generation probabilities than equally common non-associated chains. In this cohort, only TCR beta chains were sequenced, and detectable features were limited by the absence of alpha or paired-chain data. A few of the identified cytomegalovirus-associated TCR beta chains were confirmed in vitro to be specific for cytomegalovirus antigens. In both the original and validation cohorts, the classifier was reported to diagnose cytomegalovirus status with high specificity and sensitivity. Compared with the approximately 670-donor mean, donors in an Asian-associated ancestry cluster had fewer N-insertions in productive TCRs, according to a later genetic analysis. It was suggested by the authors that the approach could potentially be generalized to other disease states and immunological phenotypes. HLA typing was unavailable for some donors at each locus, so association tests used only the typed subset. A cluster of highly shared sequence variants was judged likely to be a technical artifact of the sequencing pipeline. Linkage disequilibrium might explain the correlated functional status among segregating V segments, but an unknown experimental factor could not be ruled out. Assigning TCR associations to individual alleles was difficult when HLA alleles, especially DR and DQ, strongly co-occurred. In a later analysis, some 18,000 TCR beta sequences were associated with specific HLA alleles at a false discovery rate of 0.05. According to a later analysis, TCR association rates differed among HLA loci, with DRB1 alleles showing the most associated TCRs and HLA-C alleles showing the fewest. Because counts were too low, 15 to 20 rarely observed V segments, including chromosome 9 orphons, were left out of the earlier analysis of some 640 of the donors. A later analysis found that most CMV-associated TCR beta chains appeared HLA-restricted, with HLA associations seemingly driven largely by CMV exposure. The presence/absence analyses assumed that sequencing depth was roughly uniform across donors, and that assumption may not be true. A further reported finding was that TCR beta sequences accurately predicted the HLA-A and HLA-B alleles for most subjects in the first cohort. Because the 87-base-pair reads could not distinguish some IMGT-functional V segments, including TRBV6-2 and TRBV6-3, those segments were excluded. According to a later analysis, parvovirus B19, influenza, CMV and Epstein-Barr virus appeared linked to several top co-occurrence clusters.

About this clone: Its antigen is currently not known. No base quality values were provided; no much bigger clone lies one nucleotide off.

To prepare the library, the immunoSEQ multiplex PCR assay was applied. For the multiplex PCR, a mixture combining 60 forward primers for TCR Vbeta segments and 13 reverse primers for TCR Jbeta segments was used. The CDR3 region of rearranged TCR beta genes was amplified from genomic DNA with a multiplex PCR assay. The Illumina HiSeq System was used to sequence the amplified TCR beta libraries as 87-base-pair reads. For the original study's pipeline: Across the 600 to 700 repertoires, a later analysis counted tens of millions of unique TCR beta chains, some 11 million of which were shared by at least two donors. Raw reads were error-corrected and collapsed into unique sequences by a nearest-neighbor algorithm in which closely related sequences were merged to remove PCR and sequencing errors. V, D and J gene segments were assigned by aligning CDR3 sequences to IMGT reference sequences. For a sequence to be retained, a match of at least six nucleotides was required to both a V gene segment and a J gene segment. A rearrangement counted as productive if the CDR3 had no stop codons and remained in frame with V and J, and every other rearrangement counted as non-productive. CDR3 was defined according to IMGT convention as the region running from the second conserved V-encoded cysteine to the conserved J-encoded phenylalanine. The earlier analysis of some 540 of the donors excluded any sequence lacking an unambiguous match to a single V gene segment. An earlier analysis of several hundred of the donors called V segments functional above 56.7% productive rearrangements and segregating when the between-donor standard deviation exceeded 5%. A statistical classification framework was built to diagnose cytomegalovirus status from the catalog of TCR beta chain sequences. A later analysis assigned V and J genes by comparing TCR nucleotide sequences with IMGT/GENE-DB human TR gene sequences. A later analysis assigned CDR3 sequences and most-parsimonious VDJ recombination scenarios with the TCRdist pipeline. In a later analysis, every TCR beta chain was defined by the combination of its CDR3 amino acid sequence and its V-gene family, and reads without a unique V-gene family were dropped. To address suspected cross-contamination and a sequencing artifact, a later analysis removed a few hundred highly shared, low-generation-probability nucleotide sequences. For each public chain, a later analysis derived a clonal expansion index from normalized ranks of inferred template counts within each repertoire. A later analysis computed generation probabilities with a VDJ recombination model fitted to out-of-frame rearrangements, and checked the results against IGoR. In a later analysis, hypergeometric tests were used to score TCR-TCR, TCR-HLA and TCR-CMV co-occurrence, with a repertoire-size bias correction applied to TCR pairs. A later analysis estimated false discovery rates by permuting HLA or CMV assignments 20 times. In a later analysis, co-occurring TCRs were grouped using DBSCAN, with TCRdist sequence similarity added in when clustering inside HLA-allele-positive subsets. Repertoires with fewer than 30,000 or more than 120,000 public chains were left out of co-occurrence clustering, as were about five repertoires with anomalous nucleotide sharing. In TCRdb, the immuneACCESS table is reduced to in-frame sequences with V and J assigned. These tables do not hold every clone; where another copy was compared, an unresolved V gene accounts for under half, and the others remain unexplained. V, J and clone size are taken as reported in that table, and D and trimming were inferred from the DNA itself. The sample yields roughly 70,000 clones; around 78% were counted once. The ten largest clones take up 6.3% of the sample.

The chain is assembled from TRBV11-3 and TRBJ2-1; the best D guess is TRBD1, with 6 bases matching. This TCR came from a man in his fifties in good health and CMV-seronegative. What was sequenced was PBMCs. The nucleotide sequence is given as TGTGCCAGCAGCTTATCACAGGGAAGGGATAATGAGCAGTTCTTC. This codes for CASSLSQGRDNEQFF.